Listed below are T cell receptor beta chains from one sample, sequenced in a study of cytomegalovirus exposure and HLA in healthy donors. Data came from immunoSEQ multiplex PCR; TCRdb stores just in-frame clones and leaves some out. The sample holds roughly 240,000 clones, just under 80% seen once. Source material: PBMCs. The receptor source for this set is a boy between 10 and 17 years old in good health and CMV-seronegative. CDR3s include the opening cysteine and the closing phenylalanine or tryptophan. D genes are given only for firm matches. The size of a clone is reported for some rows only, either as once, few or many, or as a class for expanded clones.

TRBJ2-1,-,TRBV5-1,TRBD1,TGCGCCAGCGGGACAGGGACCCACAATGAGCAGTTCTTC,CASGTGTHNEQFF
TRBJ1-6,-,TRBV15,TRBD1,TGTGCCACCAGCACAACTAGGGACAGGGGAAGAGGTTCACCCCTCCACTTT,CATSTTRDRGRGSPLHF
TRBJ1-1,-,TRBV9,TRBD1,TGTGCCAGCAGCGTATCGGGACAGCACACTGAAGCTTTCTTT,CASSVSGQHTEAFF
TRBJ2-7,-,TRBV25-1,-,TGTGCCAGCAGTGACCGGGACATCTCCTACGAGCAGTACTTC,CASSDRDISYEQYF
TRBJ1-2,-,TRBV4-1,TRBD1,TGCGCCAGCAGCCCGGACAGGGGGCTTGGCTATGGCTACACCTTC,CASSPDRGLGYGYTF
TRBJ2-5,-,TRBV5-1,-,TGCGCCAGCAGCTTGTTCCTGCAAGAGACCCAGTACTTC,CASSLFLQETQYF
TRBJ2-7,once,TRBV5-1,-,TGCGCCAGCAGGGAAGTCGGGGGTATAAGCTACGAGCAGTACTTC,CASREVGGISYEQYF
TRBJ1-1,-,TRBV5-5,-,TGTGCCAGCAGCTTGGGAGCGGACACTGAAGCTTTCTTT,CASSLGADTEAFF
TRBJ2-7,-,TRBV30,-,TGTGCCTGGAGTGAGGGGGGGCTCTACGAGCAGTACTTC,CAWSEGGLYEQYF
TRBJ1-1,-,TRBV30,-,TGTGCCTGGAGTCGGGGACTAATACTCGGGGGGCGTGGGGCAACCCTTCTGAACACTGAAGCTTTCTTT,CAWSRGLILGGRGATLLNTEAFF
TRBJ2-7,-,TRBV7-9,-,TGTGCCAGCAGCTTAGTTGGGGGGGCAGCGACAAACCTCTACGAGCAGTACTTC,CASSLVGGAATNLYEQYF
TRBJ1-4,-,TRBV6-1,-,TGTGCCAGCAGTGGACAGTTGTCTGGTGAAAAACTGTTTTTT,CASSGQLSGEKLFF
TRBJ1-1,-,TRBV14,-,TGTGCCAGCAGCCATGTCAAGGCGGGCGTGGACACTGAAGCTTTCTTT,CASSHVKAGVDTEAFF
TRBJ2-7,-,TRBV11-2,-,TGTGCCAGCAGCTTAAAGCTTGGGGCTCCCTACGAGCAGTACTTC,CASSLKLGAPYEQYF
TRBJ2-1,once,TRBV2,-,TGTGCCAGCAGTGAAGATGTAGGGGGCTACAATGAGCAGTTCTTC,CASSEDVGGYNEQFF
TRBJ2-7,-,TRBV7-2,-,TGTGCCAGCAGCCGTGATGGGACCGCGGGACTTCGGGTGCAGTACTTC,CASSRDGTAGLRVQYF
TRBJ1-1,few,TRBV30,-,TGTGCCTGGGAAACAACAACGGGAACTGAAGCTTTCTTT,CAWETTTGTEAFF
TRBJ1-1,-,TRBV5-6,-,TGTGCCAGCAGCTTGGGCGTGAACACTGAAGCTTTCTTT,CASSLGVNTEAFF
TRBJ2-7,-,TRBV19,-,TGTGCCAGTAGTATAGGAGGAAAGCAGTACTTC,CASSIGGKQYF
TRBJ2-3,few,TRBV6-4,-,TGTGCCAGCAGTCTTAGGGGTTCCACAGATACGCAGTATTTT,CASSLRGSTDTQYF
TRBJ1-5,-,TRBV5-1,-,TGCGCCAGCAGCCAGGGTGGGGATCAGCCCCAGCATTTT,CASSQGGDQPQHF
TRBJ1-3,-,TRBV5-1,-,TGCGCCAGCAGCCCGGAATCCCCGGGCTCTGGAAACACCATATATTTT,CASSPESPGSGNTIYF
TRBJ2-7,-,TRBV7-9,-,TGTGCCAGCAGCTTAATTGCAGGGGACGGTCGTCGGTACTTC,CASSLIAGDGRRYF
TRBJ2-7,-,TRBV10-3,TRBD1,TGTGCCATCAGACCGGGACAGATTTACGAGCAGTACTTC,CAIRPGQIYEQYF
TRBJ1-2,-,TRBV4-1,TRBD1,TGCGCCAGCAGACCAAAGGGACAGGACTATGGCTACACCTTC,CASRPKGQDYGYTF
TRBJ2-1,-,TRBV30,-,TGTGCCTGGATTCCAACTTCCCCCCCTTGGAGGTACAATGAGCAGTTCTTC,CAWIPTSPPWRYNEQFF
TRBJ1-5,-,TRBV27,-,TGTGCCAGCAGTTATGGGACTCGCAATCAGCCCCAGCATTTT,CASSYGTRNQPQHF
TRBJ2-1,-,TRBV21-1,-,TGTGCCAACAGTACAACCAACAATGAGCAGTTCTTC,CANSTTNNEQFF